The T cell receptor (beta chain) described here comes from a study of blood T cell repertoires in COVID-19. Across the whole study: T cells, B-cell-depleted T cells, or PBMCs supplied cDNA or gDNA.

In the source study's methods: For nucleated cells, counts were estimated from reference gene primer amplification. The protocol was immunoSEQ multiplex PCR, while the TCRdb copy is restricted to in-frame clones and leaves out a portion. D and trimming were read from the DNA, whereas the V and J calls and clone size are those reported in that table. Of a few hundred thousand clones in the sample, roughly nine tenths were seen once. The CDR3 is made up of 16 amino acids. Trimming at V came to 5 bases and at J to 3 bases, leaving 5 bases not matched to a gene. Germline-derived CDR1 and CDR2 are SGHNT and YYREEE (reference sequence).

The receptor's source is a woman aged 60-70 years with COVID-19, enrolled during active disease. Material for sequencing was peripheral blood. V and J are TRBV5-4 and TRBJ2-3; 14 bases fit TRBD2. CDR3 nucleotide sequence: TGTGCCAGCAGGACTAGCGGGGGGGCCGGGACAGATACGCAGTATTTT. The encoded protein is CASRTSGGAGTDTQYF.